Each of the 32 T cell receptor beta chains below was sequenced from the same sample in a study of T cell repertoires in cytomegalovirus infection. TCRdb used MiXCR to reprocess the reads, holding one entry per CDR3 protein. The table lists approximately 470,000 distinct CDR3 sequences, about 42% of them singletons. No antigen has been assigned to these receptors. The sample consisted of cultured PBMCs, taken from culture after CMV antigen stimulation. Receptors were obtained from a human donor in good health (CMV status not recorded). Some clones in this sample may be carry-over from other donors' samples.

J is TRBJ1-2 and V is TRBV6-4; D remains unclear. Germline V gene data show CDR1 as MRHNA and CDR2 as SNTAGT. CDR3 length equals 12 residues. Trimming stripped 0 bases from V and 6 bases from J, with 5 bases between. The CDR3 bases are TGTGCCAGCAGTGACTCCGGAGATGGCTACACCTTC. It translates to CASSDSGDGYTF.

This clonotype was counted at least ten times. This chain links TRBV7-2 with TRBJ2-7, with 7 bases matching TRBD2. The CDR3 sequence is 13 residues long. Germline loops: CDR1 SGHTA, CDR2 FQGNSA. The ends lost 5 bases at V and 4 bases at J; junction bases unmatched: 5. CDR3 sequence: CASSRREEYEQYF. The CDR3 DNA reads TGTGCCAGCAGCCGCCGGGAGGAGTACGAGCAGTACTTC.

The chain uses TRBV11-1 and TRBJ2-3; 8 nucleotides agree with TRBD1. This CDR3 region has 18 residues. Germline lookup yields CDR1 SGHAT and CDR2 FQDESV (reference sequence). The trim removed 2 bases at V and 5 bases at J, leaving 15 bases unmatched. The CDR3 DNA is TGTGCCAGCAGCTTATTATTGCTGGGCAGGGGGCTAGGAGATACGCAGTATTTT. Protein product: CASSLLLLGRGLGDTQYF.

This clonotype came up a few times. CDR3 DNA: TGTGCCAGCAGAGTTAGGATAGCGGCTAGCGGACAAGAGACCCAGTACTTC. Translation gives CASRVRIAASGQETQYF. The rearrangement links TRBV7-9 to TRBJ2-5, with 7 bases aligning to TRBD2. In germline, CDR1 is SEHNR, CDR2 FQNEAQ (reference sequence). The ends lost 6 bases at V and 2 bases at J; junction bases unmatched: 15. The CDR3 is made up of 17 amino acids.

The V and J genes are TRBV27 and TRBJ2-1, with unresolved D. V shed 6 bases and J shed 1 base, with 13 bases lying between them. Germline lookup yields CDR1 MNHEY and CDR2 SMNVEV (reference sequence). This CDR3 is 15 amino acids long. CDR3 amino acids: CASSQYDRSYNEQFF. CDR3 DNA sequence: TGTGCCAGCAGCCAATACGATAGGTCCTACAATGAGCAGTTCTTC.

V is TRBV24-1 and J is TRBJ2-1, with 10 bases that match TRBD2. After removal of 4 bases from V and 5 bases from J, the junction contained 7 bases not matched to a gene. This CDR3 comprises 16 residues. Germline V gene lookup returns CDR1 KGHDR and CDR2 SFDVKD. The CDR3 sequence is CATSDPLAGPNNEQFF. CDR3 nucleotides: TGTGCCACCAGTGACCCACTAGCGGGGCCCAACAATGAGCAGTTCTTC.

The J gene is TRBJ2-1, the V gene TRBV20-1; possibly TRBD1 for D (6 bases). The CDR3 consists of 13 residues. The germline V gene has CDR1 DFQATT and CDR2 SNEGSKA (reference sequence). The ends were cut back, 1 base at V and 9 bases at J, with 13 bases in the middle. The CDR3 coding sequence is TGCAGTGCTAGAGTTTCAGGGGTTGCTGAGCAGTTCTTC. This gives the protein CSARVSGVAEQFF.

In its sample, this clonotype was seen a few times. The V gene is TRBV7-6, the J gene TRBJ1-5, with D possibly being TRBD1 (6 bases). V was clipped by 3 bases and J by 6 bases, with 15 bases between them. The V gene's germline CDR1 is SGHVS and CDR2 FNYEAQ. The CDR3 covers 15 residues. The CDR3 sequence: CASSLLGRGGQPQHF. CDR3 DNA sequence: TGTGCCAGCAGCTTGCTCGGCAGGGGCGGTCAGCCCCAGCATTTT.

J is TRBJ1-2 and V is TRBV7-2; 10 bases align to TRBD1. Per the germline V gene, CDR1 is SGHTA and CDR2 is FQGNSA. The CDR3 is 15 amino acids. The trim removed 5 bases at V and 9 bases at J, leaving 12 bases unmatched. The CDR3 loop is CASSNSGTGVYSYTF. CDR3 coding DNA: TGTGCCAGCAGCAACTCCGGGACAGGGGTTTACAGCTACACCTTC.

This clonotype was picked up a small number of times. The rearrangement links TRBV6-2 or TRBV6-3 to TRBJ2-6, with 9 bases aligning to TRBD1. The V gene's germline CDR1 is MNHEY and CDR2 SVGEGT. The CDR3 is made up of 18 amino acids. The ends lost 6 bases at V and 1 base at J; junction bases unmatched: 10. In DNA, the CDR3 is TGTGCCAGCAGACTCTTCGGGACAGGGTTTTCTGGGGCCAACGTCCTGACTTTC. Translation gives CASRLFGTGFSGANVLTF.

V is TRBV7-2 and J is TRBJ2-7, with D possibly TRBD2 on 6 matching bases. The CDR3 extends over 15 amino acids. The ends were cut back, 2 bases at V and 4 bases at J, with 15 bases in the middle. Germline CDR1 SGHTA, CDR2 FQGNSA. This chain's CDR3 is CASSLSRGIGYEQYF. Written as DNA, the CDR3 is TGTGCCAGCAGCTTAAGTCGCGGGATTGGGTACGAGCAGTACTTC. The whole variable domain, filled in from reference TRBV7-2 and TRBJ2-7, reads GAGVSQSPSNKVTEKGKDVELRCDPISGHTALYWYRQSLGQGLEFLIYFQGNSAPDKSGLPSDRFSAERTGGSVSTLTIQRTQQEDSAVYLCASSLSRGIGYEQYFGPGTRLTVT.

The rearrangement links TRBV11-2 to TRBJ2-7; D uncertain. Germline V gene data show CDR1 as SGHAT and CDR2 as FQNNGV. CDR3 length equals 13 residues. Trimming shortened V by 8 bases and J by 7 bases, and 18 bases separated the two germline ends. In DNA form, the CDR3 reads TGTGCCAGCTTTCAGGTGGGGATGGGGGAGCAGTACTTC. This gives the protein CASFQVGMGEQYF.

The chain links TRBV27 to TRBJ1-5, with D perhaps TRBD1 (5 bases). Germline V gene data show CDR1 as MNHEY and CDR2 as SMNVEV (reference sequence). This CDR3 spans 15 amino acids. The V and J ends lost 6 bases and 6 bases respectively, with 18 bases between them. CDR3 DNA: TGTGCCAGCAGCCTGATGGCAGGGTACGGTCAGCCCCAGCATTTT. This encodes CASSLMAGYGQPQHF.

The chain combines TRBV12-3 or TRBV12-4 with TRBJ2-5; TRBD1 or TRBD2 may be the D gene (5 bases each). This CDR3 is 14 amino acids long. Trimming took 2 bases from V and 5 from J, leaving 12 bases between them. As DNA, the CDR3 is TGTGCCAGCAGTTTATCACCGGGGCGGGAGACCCAGTACTTC. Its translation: CASSLSPGRETQYF.

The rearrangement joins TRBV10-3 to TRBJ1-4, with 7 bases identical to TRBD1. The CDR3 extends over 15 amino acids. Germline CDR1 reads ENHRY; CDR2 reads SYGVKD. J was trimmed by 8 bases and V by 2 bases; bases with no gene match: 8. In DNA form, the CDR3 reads TGTGCCATCAGTGAGGAGGAGGGGGCTAGAGAAAAACTGTTTTTT. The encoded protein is CAISEEEGAREKLFF.

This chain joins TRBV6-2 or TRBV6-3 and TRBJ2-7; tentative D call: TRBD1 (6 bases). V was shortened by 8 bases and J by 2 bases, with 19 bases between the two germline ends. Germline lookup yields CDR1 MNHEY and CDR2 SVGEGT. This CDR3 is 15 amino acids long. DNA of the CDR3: TGTGCCAGCGGTAGCAGACCCAGGGGCACCTACGAGCAGTACTTC. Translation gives CASGSRPRGTYEQYF.

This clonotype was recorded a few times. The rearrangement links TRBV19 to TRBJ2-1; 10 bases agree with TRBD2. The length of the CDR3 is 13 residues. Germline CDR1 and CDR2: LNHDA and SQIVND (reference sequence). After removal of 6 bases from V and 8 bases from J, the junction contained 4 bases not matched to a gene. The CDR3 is CASRSGGADEQFF. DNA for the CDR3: TGTGCCAGTAGAAGCGGGGGGGCCGATGAGCAGTTCTTC.

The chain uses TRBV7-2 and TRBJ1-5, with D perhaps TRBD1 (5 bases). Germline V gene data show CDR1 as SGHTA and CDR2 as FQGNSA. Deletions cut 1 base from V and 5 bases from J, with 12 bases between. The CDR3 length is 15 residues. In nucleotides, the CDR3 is TGTGCCAGCAGCTTAGGCCGGGGGACTTATCAGCCCCAGCATTTT. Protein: CASSLGRGTYQPQHF.

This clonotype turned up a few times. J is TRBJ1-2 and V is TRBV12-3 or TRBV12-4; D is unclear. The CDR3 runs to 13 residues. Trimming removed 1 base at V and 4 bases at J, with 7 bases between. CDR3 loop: CASSLDSSYGYTF. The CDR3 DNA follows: TGTGCCAGCAGTTTAGATTCCAGCTATGGCTACACCTTC.

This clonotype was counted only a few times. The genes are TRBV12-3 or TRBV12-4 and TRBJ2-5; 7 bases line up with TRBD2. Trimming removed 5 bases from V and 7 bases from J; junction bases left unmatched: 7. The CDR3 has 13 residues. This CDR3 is CASSPQREGTQYF. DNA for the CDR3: TGTGCCAGCAGTCCACAGCGGGAAGGGACCCAGTACTTC.

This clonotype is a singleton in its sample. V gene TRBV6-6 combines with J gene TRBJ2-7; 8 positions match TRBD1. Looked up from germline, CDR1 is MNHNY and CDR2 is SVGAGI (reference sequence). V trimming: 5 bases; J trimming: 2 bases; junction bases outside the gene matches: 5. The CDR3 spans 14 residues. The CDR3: CASSAGGEPYEQYF. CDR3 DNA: TGTGCCAGCAGTGCAGGGGGCGAGCCCTACGAGCAGTACTTC.

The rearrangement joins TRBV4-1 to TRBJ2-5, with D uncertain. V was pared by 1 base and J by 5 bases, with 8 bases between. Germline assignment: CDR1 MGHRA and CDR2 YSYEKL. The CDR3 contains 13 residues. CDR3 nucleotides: TGCGCCAGCAGCCAAGCGATCATGGAGACCCAGTACTTC. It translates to CASSQAIMETQYF.

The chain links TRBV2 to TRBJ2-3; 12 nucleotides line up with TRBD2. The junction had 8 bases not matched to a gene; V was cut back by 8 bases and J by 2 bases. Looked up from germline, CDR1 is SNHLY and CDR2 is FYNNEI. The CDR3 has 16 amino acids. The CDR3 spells CASGLAGPRFTDTQYF. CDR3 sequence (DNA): TGTGCCAGCGGACTAGCGGGGCCCAGATTCACAGATACGCAGTATTTT.

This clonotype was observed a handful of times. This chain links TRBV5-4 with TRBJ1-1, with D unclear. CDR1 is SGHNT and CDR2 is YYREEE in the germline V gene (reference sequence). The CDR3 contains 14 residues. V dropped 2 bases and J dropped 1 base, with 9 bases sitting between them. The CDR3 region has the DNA TGTGCCAGCAGCTTACGAGCGGAGAACACTGAAGCTTTCTTT. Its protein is CASSLRAENTEAFF.

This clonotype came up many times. This chain's CDR3 is CASSDPRGHEQYF. The CDR3 coding sequence is TGTGCCAGCAGCGACCCTCGTGGCCACGAGCAGTACTTC. This chain uses TRBV7-6 with TRBJ2-7; no definite D call. CDR1 and CDR2 from the germline V gene are SGHVS and FNYEAQ. Deletions cut 5 bases from V and 5 bases from J, with 13 bases between. The CDR3 has 13 amino acids.

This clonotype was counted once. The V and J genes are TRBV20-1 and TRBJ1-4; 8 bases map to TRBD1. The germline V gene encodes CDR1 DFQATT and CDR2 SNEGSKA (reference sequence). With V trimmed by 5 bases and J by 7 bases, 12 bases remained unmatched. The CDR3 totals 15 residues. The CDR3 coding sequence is TGCAGTGCTCAGGGACAGGCTTCGGGCAGTGAAAAACTGTTTTTT. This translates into CSAQGQASGSEKLFF.

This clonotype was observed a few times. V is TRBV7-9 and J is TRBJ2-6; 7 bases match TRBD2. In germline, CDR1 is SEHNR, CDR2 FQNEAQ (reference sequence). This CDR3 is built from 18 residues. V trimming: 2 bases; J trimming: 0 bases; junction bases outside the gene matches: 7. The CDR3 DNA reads TGTGCCAGCAGCTTACGAATAGCGGGTCACTCTGGGGCCAACGTCCTGACTTTC. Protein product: CASSLRIAGHSGANVLTF.

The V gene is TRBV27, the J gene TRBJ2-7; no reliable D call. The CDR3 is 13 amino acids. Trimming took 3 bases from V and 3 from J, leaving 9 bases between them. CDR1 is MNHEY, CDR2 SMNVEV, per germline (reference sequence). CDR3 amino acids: CASSLTAFYEQYF. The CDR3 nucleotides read TGTGCCAGCAGTTTGACGGCGTTCTACGAGCAGTACTTC.

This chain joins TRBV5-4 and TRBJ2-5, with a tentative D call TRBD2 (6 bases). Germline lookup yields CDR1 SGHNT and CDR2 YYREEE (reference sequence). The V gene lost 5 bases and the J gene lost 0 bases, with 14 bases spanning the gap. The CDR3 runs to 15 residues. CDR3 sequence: CASSPGGAYQETQYF. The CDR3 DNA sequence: TGTGCCAGCAGTCCTGGCGGGGCCTACCAAGAGACCCAGTACTTC.

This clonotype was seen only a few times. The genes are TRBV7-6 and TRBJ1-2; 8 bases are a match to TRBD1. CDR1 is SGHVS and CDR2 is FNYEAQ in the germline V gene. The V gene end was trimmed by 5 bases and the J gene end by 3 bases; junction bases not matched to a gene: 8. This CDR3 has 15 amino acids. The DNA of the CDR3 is TGTGCCAGCAGCCAAAGGACAGGGTACGACTATGGCTACACCTTC. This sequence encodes CASSQRTGYDYGYTF. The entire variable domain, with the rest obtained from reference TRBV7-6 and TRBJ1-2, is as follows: GAGVSQSPRYKVTKRGQDVALRCDPISGHVSLYWYRQALGQGPEFLTYFNYEAQQDKSGLPNDRFSAERPEGSISTLTIQRTEQRDSAMYRCASSQRTGYDYGYTFGSGTRLTVV.

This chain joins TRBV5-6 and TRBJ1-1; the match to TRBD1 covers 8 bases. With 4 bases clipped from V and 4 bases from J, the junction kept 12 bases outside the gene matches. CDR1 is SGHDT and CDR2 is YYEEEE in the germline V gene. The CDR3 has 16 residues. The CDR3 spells CASSPRAGGGGTEAFF. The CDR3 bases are TGTGCCAGCAGCCCCCGAGCAGGGGGCGGAGGCACTGAAGCTTTCTTT.

The CDR3 spells CASSSQGGQETQYF. CDR3 nucleotides: TGTGCCAGCAGCTCACAGGGGGGTCAAGAGACCCAGTACTTC. This sequence joins TRBV5-4 and TRBJ2-5; 8 bases fit TRBD1. This CDR3 is built from 14 residues. The V gene end was trimmed by 3 bases and the J gene end by 2 bases; junction bases not matched to a gene: 3. Germline assignment: CDR1 SGHNT and CDR2 YYREEE (reference sequence).